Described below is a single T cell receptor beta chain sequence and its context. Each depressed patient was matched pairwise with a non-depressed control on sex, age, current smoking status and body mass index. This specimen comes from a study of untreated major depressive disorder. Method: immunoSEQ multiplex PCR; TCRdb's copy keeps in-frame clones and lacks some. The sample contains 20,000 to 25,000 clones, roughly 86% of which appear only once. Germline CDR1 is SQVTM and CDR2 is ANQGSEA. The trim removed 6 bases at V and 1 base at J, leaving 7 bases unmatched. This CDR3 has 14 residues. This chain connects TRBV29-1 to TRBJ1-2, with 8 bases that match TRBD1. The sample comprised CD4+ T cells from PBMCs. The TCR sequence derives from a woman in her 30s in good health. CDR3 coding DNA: TGCAGCGTGGGGGACAGGAATTATAACTATGGCTACACCTTC. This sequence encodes CSVGDRNYNYGYTF. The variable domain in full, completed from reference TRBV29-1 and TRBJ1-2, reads SAVISQKPSRDICQRGTSLTIQCQVDSQVTMMFWYRQQPGQSLTLIATANQGSEATYESGFVIDKFPISRPNLTFSTLTVSNMSPEDSSIYLCSVGDRNYNYGYTFGSGTRLTVV.